This T cell receptor (beta chain) was sequenced for a study of OX40 agonist ivuxolimab in advanced cancers. General observations from the study: Circulating CD4+ and CD8+ T cells showed clonal expansion by week 6 at 0.1 to 3.0 mg/kg. There were, on average, more expanded clones in CD8+ T cells than in CD4+.

Sequencing used immunoSEQ multiplex PCR; TCRdb keeps in-frame clones, though not all of them. The sample lists around 68,000 clones; over 75% were seen once. As for this clone: The antigen remains unidentified.

The CDR3 has 15 residues. Germline V gene sequence: CDR1 SGDLS, CDR2 YYNGEE. Trimming took off 0 bases at V and 2 bases at J, with 10 bases between the two ends. The chain joins TRBV9 to TRBJ2-3, with D unclear. The sequencing here drew on CD4+ or CD8+ T cells sorted from blood, taken in a trial of the OX40 agonist ivuxolimab. This sequence originates from an adult with an advanced solid tumor such as melanoma, head and neck, liver or kidney cancer. CDR3: CASSVVERSTDTQYF. The CDR3 DNA is TGTGCCAGCAGCGTAGTAGAGCGCTCCACAGATACGCAGTATTTT.